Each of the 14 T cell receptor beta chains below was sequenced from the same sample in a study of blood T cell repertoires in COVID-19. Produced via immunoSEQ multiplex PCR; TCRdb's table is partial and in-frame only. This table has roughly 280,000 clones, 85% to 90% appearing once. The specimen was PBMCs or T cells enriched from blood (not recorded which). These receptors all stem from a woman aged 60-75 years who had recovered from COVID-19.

DNA of the CDR3: TGTGCCAGCAGTGGGGACAGACATGGCTACACCTTC. This gives the protein CASSGDRHGYTF. This chain uses TRBV2 with TRBJ1-2; 7 positions agree with TRBD1. The CDR3 extends over 12 amino acids. The junction had 2 bases not matched to a gene; V was cut back by 4 bases and J by 6 bases. Germline CDR1 and CDR2: SNHLY and FYNNEI.

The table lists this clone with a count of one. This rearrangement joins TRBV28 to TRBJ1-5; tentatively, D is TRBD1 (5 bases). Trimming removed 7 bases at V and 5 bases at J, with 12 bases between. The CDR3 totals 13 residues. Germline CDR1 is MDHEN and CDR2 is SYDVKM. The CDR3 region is CASNTGYHQPQHF. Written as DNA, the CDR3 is TGTGCCAGCAATACAGGATACCATCAGCCCCAGCATTTT.

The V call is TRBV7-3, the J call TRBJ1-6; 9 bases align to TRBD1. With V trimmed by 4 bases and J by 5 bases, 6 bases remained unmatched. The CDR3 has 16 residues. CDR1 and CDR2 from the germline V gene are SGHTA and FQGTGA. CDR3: CASSSQGTGNNSPLHF. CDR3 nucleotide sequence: TGTGCCAGCAGCTCCCAGGGGACAGGGAATAATTCACCCCTCCACTTT.

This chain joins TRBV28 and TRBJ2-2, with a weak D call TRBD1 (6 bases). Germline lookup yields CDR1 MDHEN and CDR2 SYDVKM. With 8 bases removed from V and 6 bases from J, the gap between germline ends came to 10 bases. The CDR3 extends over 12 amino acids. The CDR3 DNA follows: TGTGCCAGCCAGGGGTCCGCCGGGGAGCTGTTTTTT. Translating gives CASQGSAGELFF.

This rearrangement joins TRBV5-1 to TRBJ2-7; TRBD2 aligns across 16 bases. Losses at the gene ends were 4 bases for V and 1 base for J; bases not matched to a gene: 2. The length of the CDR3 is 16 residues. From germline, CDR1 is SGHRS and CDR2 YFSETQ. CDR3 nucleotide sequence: TGCGCCAGCAGCCTGGGACTAGCGGGAGGGTCCTACGAGCAGTACTTC. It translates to CASSLGLAGGSYEQYF. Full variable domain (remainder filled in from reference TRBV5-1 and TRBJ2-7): KAGVTQTPRYLIKTRGQQVTLSCSPISGHRSVSWYQQTPGQGLQFLFEYFSETQRNKGNFPGRFSGRQFSNSRSEMNVSTLELGDSALYLCASSLGLAGGSYEQYFGPGTRLTVT.

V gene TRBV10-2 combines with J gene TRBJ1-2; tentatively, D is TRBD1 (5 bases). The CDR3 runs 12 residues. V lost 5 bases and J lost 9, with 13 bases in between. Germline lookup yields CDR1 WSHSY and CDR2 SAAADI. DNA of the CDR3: TGCGCCAGCAGTTCTGACAGTCGAAGCTACACCTTC. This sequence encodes CASSSDSRSYTF.

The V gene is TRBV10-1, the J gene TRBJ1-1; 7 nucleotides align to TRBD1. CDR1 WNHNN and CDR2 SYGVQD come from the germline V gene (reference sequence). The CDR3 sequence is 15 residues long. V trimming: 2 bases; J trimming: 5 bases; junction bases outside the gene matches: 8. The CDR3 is CASSEKQGSRTEAFF. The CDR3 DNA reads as TGCGCCAGCAGTGAGAAACAGGGGTCGAGGACTGAAGCTTTCTTT.

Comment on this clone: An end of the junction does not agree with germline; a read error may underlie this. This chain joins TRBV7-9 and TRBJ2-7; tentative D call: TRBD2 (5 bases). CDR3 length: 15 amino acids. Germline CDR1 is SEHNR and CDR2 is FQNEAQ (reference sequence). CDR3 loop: CASSLVVSESYEQCF. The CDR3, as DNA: TGTGCCAGCAGCTTAGTGGTTAGCGAATCCTACGAGCAGTGCTTC.

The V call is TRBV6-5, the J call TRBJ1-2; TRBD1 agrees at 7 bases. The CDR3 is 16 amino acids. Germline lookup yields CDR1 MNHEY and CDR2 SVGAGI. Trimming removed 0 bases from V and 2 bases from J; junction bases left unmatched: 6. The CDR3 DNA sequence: TGTGCCAGCAGTTACTCGAAGGCAGGGGGGAACTATGGCTACACCTTC. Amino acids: CASSYSKAGGNYGYTF.

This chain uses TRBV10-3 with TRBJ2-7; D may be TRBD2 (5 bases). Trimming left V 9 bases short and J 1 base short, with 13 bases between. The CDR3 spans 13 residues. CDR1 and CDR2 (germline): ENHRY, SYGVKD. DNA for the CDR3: TGTGCCATTCAGGAGGAACAATCCTACGAGCAGTACTTC. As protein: CAIQEEQSYEQYF.

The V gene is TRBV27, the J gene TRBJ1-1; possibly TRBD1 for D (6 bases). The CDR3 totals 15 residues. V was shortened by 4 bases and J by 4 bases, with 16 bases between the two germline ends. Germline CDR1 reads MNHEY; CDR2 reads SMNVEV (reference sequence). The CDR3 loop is CASSSRTAHGTEAFF. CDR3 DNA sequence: TGTGCCAGCAGTTCGAGGACAGCCCATGGCACTGAAGCTTTCTTT.

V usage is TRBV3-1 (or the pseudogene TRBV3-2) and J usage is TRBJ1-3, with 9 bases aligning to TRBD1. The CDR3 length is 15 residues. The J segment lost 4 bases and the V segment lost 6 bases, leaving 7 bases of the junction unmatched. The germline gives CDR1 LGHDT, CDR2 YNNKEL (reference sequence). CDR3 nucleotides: TGTGCCAGCAGGCCTAACAGGGGGCAAGGAAACACCATATATTTT. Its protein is CASRPNRGQGNTIYF.

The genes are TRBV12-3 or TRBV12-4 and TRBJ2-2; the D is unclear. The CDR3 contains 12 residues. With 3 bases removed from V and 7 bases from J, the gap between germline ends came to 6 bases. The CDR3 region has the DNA TGTGCCAGCAGTTTCGGTCGCGGGGAGCTGTTTTTT. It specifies CASSFGRGELFF.

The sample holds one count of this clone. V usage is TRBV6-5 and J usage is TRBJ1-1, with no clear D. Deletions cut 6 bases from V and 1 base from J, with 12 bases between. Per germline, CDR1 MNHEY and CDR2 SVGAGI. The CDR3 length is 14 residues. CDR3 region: CASRDGRRNTEAFF. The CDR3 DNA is TGTGCCAGCAGGGACGGGAGACGGAACACTGAAGCTTTCTTT.